The 26 T cell receptor beta chains below all came from one sample that was sequenced in a study of blood T cell repertoires in COVID-19. Repertoires were generated with immunoSEQ multiplex PCR, while TCRdb's copy carries only in-frame clones and drops some. In the table there are 75,000 to 100,000 clones, roughly 90% of which are singletons. The sample was peripheral blood. The receptors shown here come from a woman of 80 years or more with acute or convalescent COVID-19.

The chain employs TRBV7-2 and TRBJ1-1; a weak D match, TRBD1 (5 bases). This CDR3 comprises 13 residues. CDR1 SGHTA and CDR2 FQGNSA come from the germline V gene. Trimming left V 2 bases short and J 11 bases short, with 15 bases between. The CDR3 region has the DNA TGTGCCAGCAGCTTACAGGGCCCTGCTGGGGCTTTCTTT. This sequence encodes CASSLQGPAGAFF.

This rearrangement joins TRBV18 to TRBJ1-5; possible D gene TRBD1, 5 bases. In germline, CDR1 is KGHSH, CDR2 LQKENI. CDR3 length: 16 amino acids. V was pared by 6 bases and J by 3 bases, with 18 bases between. The CDR3: CASSSGKGNINQPQHF. Written as DNA, the CDR3 is TGTGCCAGCTCCAGTGGTAAGGGGAATATCAATCAGCCCCAGCATTTT.

This sequence joins TRBV18 and TRBJ2-2; 7 bases match TRBD1. This CDR3 region has 16 residues. V was clipped by 1 base and J by 0 bases; unmatched bases: 2. In germline, CDR1 is KGHSH, CDR2 LQKENI. Here the CDR3 DNA reads TGTGCCAGCTCACCACAGGGGGCGGCGAACACCGGGGAGCTGTTTTTT. Amino acid sequence: CASSPQGAANTGELFF.

The chain carries TRBV19 and TRBJ2-5; TRBD2 aligns across 9 bases. Germline CDR1 LNHDA, CDR2 SQIVND (reference sequence). The CDR3 consists of 16 residues. The trim removed 4 bases at V and 4 bases at J, leaving 10 bases unmatched. CDR3 in DNA: TGTGCCAGTAGTAGACGGGATAGCGGGGGAAGAGAGACCCAGTACTTC. Translation gives CASSRRDSGGRETQYF.

The chain recombines TRBV10-3 with TRBJ1-6, with 9 bases identical to TRBD1. Germline CDR1 and CDR2: ENHRY and SYGVKD. V lost 6 bases, J lost 6 bases, and 3 bases stayed unmatched. The length of the CDR3 is 14 residues. CDR3 coding DNA: TGTGCCATCAGCAAGGGACAGGGTAATTCACCCCTCCACTTT. Encoded protein: CAISKGQGNSPLHF.

The chain links TRBV5-1 to TRBJ2-4; 8 bases are a match to TRBD2. The CDR3 extends over 17 amino acids. Germline CDR1 SGHRS, CDR2 YFSETQ. J gave up 0 bases and V 4 bases, and 9 bases lay outside the gene matches. CDR3 DNA sequence: TGCGCCAGCAGCGTTGGTCGAGCGGGGGTAGCCAAAAACATTCAGTACTTC. Translating it yields CASSVGRAGVAKNIQYF. The variable domain in full, with the rest retrieved from reference TRBV5-1 and TRBJ2-4, is KAGVTQTPRYLIKTRGQQVTLSCSPISGHRSVSWYQQTPGQGLQFLFEYFSETQRNKGNFPGRFSGRQFSNSRSEMNVSTLELGDSALYLCASSVGRAGVAKNIQYFGAGTRLSVL.

The genes are TRBV3-1 (or the pseudogene TRBV3-2) and TRBJ2-5, with 8 bases lining up with TRBD1. The V and J ends lost 1 base and 5 bases, in that order; junction bases with no gene match: 15. Germline-derived CDR1 and CDR2 are LGHDT and YNNKEL (reference sequence). The CDR3 runs 18 residues. CDR3 bases: TGTGCCAGCAGCCAAGTGGCCCTTGGGACAGGCGGTCGGGAGACCCAGTACTTC. This codes for CASSQVALGTGGRETQYF.

This rearrangement joins TRBV5-1 to TRBJ2-7; TRBD1 matches 10 bases. V shed 4 bases, J shed 5 bases, and the junction held 6 bases outside the gene matches. In germline, CDR1 is SGHRS, CDR2 YFSETQ. The CDR3 length is 14 residues. The CDR3 sequence is CASSGGQGSHEQYF. In nucleotides, the CDR3 is TGCGCCAGCAGCGGGGGACAGGGGTCCCACGAGCAGTACTTC.

The chain carries TRBV3-1 (or the pseudogene TRBV3-2) and TRBJ2-7; TRBD2 matches 8 bases. Germline values: CDR1 LGHDT, CDR2 YNNKEL (reference sequence). CDR3 length: 16 residues. Trimming cost V 3 bases and J 6 bases; bases outside gene matches: 13. CDR3 loop: CASSQKTSVRGSEQYF. As DNA, the CDR3 is TGTGCCAGCAGCCAGAAGACTAGCGTAAGGGGATCCGAGCAGTACTTC.

The V and J genes are TRBV10-3 and TRBJ2-7, with 9 bases matching TRBD2. CDR1 ENHRY and CDR2 SYGVKD come from the germline V gene. V gave up 4 bases and J gave up 1 base; unmatched junction bases: 8. The CDR3 totals 16 residues. The CDR3 sequence is CAISGTERGASYEQYF. The CDR3 nucleotides read TGTGCCATCAGTGGGACCGAGCGGGGGGCTTCCTACGAGCAGTACTTC.

This clone was counted a single time. V gene TRBV2 combines with J gene TRBJ1-2; D unresolved. The CDR3 extends over 11 amino acids. Looked up from germline, CDR1 is SNHLY and CDR2 is FYNNEI. V was shortened by 4 bases and J by 6 bases, with 6 bases between the two germline ends. The CDR3 region is CASSVRDGYTF. The CDR3 coding sequence is TGTGCCAGCAGTGTGAGGGATGGCTACACCTTC.

This clone was seen just once. The chain carries TRBV27 and TRBJ1-1, with no clear D. Germline V gene data show CDR1 as MNHEY and CDR2 as SMNVEV (reference sequence). The CDR3 has 14 amino acids. V was cut by 7 bases and J by 1 base, with 13 bases left in between. The CDR3 region is CASTAGGSNTEAFF. The CDR3 region has the DNA TGTGCCAGCACCGCCGGCGGTTCGAACACTGAAGCTTTCTTT.

The chain employs TRBV24-1 and TRBJ2-3, with a tentative D call TRBD1 (7 bases). This CDR3 is 17 amino acids long. V lost 3 bases and J lost 6, with 21 bases in between. CDR1 KGHDR and CDR2 SFDVKD come from the germline V gene. Here the CDR3 reads CATSDRLGGRGIDTQYF. The CDR3, as DNA: TGTGCCACCAGTGATAGGTTAGGGGGCCGGGGGATCGATACGCAGTATTTT.

This rearrangement joins TRBV5-1 to TRBJ1-5, with a tentative D call TRBD1 (5 bases). CDR3 length equals 15 residues. CDR1 and CDR2 (germline): SGHRS, YFSETQ. V was clipped by 0 bases and J by 6 bases, with 13 bases between them. The CDR3 sequence is CASSLEGAPSQPQHF. The DNA for the CDR3 is TGCGCCAGCAGCTTGGAAGGGGCGCCGAGTCAGCCCCAGCATTTT.

The count of this clone is one. The chain combines TRBV27 with TRBJ2-7; perhaps TRBD1 as D (8 bases). The V end lost 6 bases, the J end lost 6 bases, and 18 bases lay between the germline ends. The CDR3 is made up of 14 amino acids. Germline CDR1 MNHEY, CDR2 SMNVEV (reference sequence). CDR3 bases: TGTGCCAGCAGCAGAGACAGGGGACTATTCGAGCAGTACTTC. As protein: CASSRDRGLFEQYF.

This chain uses TRBV9 with TRBJ2-1; 13 bases fit TRBD2. This CDR3 has 18 residues. After removal of 4 bases from V and 7 bases from J, the junction contained 14 bases not matched to a gene. Germline assignment: CDR1 SGDLS and CDR2 YYNGEE. CDR3 nucleotides: TGTGCCAGCAGCCCGGGGACTAGCGGGGCCCTTGGGGTGAATGAGCAGTTCTTC. Protein: CASSPGTSGALGVNEQFF.

The chain has TRBV5-6 and TRBJ2-7; D might be TRBD2 (6 bases). Germline CDR1 and CDR2: SGHDT and YYEEEE. The V and J ends lost 4 bases and 0 bases respectively, with 14 bases between them. The CDR3 consists of 15 residues. CDR3 nucleotides: TGTGCCAGCAGCGAGGGACTTCGAAGCTCCTACGAGCAGTACTTC. Translating it yields CASSEGLRSSYEQYF.

The chain recombines TRBV12-3 or TRBV12-4 with TRBJ2-7; D is perhaps TRBD1 (6 bases). CDR3 length equals 13 residues. V was trimmed by 3 bases and J by 4 bases, leaving 10 bases between them. The CDR3 nucleotides read TGTGCCAGCAGTTTCGTAGGGGGTTACGAGCAGTACTTC. Translating it yields CASSFVGGYEQYF.

The gene calls are TRBV21-1 and TRBJ1-2; the tabulated D call, TRBD1, remains unverified against the DNA. TRBV21-1 is assigned pseudogene status. The CDR3 consists of 17 residues. The CDR3 here is CASSALWGDRSGYGYTF. For the CDR3, the DNA is TGTGCCAGCAGCGCTCTGTGGGGGGACAGAAGTGGGTATGGCTACACCTTC.

The rearrangement uses TRBV6-5 and TRBJ2-2, with D unclear. The CDR3 contains 15 residues. The germline V gene encodes CDR1 MNHEY and CDR2 SVGAGI. Trimming removed 7 bases at V and 2 bases at J, with 14 bases between. CDR3 bases: TGTGCCAGCACCATACAATCGTTAAACACCGGGGAGCTGTTTTTT. Protein: CASTIQSLNTGELFF.

The J gene is TRBJ1-4, the V gene TRBV2; the D gene is possibly TRBD1 (6 bases). The CDR3 length is 14 residues. Trimming left V 6 bases short and J 3 bases short, with 11 bases between. CDR1 SNHLY and CDR2 FYNNEI come from the germline V gene. CDR3 protein: CASRVQGANEKLFF. CDR3 DNA: TGTGCCAGCAGGGTACAGGGAGCTAATGAAAAACTGTTTTTT.

J is TRBJ2-1 and V is TRBV7-9; D possibly corresponds to TRBD2 (5 bases). The V end lost 5 bases, the J end lost 7 bases, and 9 bases lay between the germline ends. This CDR3 has 12 residues. The germline gives CDR1 SEHNR, CDR2 FQNEAQ (reference sequence). The CDR3 sequence: CASSRGRNEQFF. In DNA, the CDR3 is TGTGCCAGCAGCCGGGGAAGGAATGAGCAGTTCTTC.

The genes are TRBV9 and TRBJ1-2; 8 nucleotides agree with TRBD1. V lost 0 bases and J lost 2; bases outside the gene matches: 0. The length of the CDR3 is 14 residues. Per the germline V gene, CDR1 is SGDLS and CDR2 is YYNGEE. The CDR3 DNA reads as TGTGCCAGCAGCGTAGGACAGGGGAACTATGGCTACACCTTC. This encodes CASSVGQGNYGYTF.

This clone was recorded a few times. J is TRBJ2-7 and V is TRBV5-5; 7 bases map to TRBD1. The V segment lost 6 bases and the J segment 0 bases; nucleotides outside the gene matches: 12. There are 16 residues in the CDR3. The V gene's germline CDR1 is SGHKS and CDR2 YYEKEE (reference sequence). Written as DNA, the CDR3 is TGTGCCAGCACCAAACAGGGGCCTCCTTCCTCCTACGAGCAGTACTTC. Protein product: CASTKQGPPSSYEQYF.

The chain recombines TRBV10-1 with TRBJ1-6; 7 bases align to TRBD1. The V and J ends lost 8 bases and 4 bases, in that order; junction bases with no gene match: 17. This CDR3 is built from 18 residues. CDR1 WNHNN and CDR2 SYGVQD come from the germline V gene (reference sequence). In nucleotides, the CDR3 is TGCGCCAGCCACCCTTATAAACCGCAGGGGGTGTATAATTCACCCCTCCACTTT. The encoded protein is CASHPYKPQGVYNSPLHF.

The rearrangement joins TRBV27 to TRBJ2-7; D is possibly TRBD2 (7 bases). Germline values: CDR1 MNHEY, CDR2 SMNVEV (reference sequence). Trimming pared 5 bases from V and 3 bases from J, leaving 17 bases between. This CDR3 is 15 amino acids long. The CDR3: CASSRMGGQGYEQYF. The CDR3 DNA reads TGTGCCAGCAGTCGGATGGGGGGGCAGGGCTACGAGCAGTACTTC.